Listed below are T cell receptor beta chains from one sample, sequenced in a study of patients and donors after allogeneic stem cell transplantation. TCRdb reprocessed the RT-PCR reads via MiXCR and lists one record per CDR3 protein. The table shows 900,000 to 1,000,000 distinct CDR3 sequences, with more than 15% occurring only once. The sequencing input was blood, either unsorted or a sorted T cell fraction (not recorded which). These receptors originate from a human donor who was either an allogeneic HSCT recipient or a stem cell or donor lymphocyte infusion donor (not recorded which). It is not recorded whose cells these are; they may come from a transplant donor. Each CDR3 is given with its conserved first and last residue. Fields, in order: CDR3 length, V gene, J gene, D gene, clone size, CDR3 DNA, CDR3 protein. A D gene is named only where the DNA matches it firmly. Not every row has a clone size; where given, it reads once, few, many or a size class.

cdr3_length: 16; v_call: TRBV7-9; j_call: TRBJ2-3; d_call: TRBD2; clone_size: NA; cdr3_nt: TGTGCCAGCAGCTTACCCGGGACTAGCGACACAGATACGCAGTATTTT; cdr3_aa: CASSLPGTSDTDTQYF
cdr3_length: 18; v_call: TRBV24-1; j_call: TRBJ2-5; d_call: NA; clone_size: few; cdr3_nt: TGTGCCACCAGTATGTGGACACCCGGACTCAGCGGCCAAGAGACCCAGTACTTC; cdr3_aa: CATSMWTPGLSGQETQYF
cdr3_length: 15; v_call: TRBV6-2/TRBV6-3; j_call: TRBJ1-4; d_call: NA; clone_size: NA; cdr3_nt: TGTGCCAGCAGTTATGACCGTGCAACTAATGAAAAACTGTTTTTT; cdr3_aa: CASSYDRATNEKLFF
cdr3_length: 15; v_call: TRBV4-1; j_call: TRBJ2-7; d_call: NA; clone_size: NA; cdr3_nt: TGCGCCAGCAGCCAAGGAACAGGGATATCCTACGAGCAGTACTTC; cdr3_aa: CASSQGTGISYEQYF
cdr3_length: 16; v_call: TRBV27; j_call: TRBJ2-3; d_call: TRBD2; clone_size: NA; cdr3_nt: TGTGCCAGCAGTTTAAGAATAGCGGGAGGGGCAGATACGCAGTATTTT; cdr3_aa: CASSLRIAGGADTQYF
cdr3_length: 12; v_call: TRBV27; j_call: TRBJ2-3; d_call: NA; clone_size: many; cdr3_nt: TGTGCCAGCAGTCCCGCAGGAGATACGCAGTATTTT; cdr3_aa: CASSPAGDTQYF
cdr3_length: 15; v_call: TRBV5-1; j_call: TRBJ1-1; d_call: NA; clone_size: NA; cdr3_nt: TGCGCCAGCAGCTTGGGTGTCCTAGGGAACACTGAAGCTTTCTTT; cdr3_aa: CASSLGVLGNTEAFF
cdr3_length: 12; v_call: TRBV11-2; j_call: TRBJ2-4; d_call: TRBD1; clone_size: few; cdr3_nt: TGTGCCAGCAGCTTACCGGGACAGGGTCAGTACTTC; cdr3_aa: CASSLPGQGQYF
cdr3_length: 15; v_call: TRBV4-1; j_call: TRBJ2-1; d_call: TRBD2; clone_size: few; cdr3_nt: TGCGCCAGCAGCCCTGGGACTAGCGCCCTCAATGAGCAGTTCTTC; cdr3_aa: CASSPGTSALNEQFF
cdr3_length: 17; v_call: TRBV12-3/TRBV12-4; j_call: TRBJ1-3; d_call: TRBD1; clone_size: NA; cdr3_nt: TGTGCCAGCAGTTACACCGGGACAGGGACTTTTGGAAACACCATATATTTT; cdr3_aa: CASSYTGTGTFGNTIYF
cdr3_length: 13; v_call: TRBV30; j_call: TRBJ1-1; d_call: TRBD1; clone_size: few; cdr3_nt: TGTGCCTGGAGTCAACAGGGGAGCACTGAAGCTTTCTTT; cdr3_aa: CAWSQQGSTEAFF
cdr3_length: 14; v_call: TRBV12-3/TRBV12-4; j_call: TRBJ2-5; d_call: TRBD2; clone_size: many; cdr3_nt: TGTGCCAGCAGGACCACGAGGGGAGGGAAGACCCAGTACTTC; cdr3_aa: CASRTTRGGKTQYF
cdr3_length: 13; v_call: TRBV20-1; j_call: TRBJ1-1; d_call: NA; clone_size: NA; cdr3_nt: TGCAGTGCAAGGGACAACTTGAACACTGAAGCTTTCTTT; cdr3_aa: CSARDNLNTEAFF
cdr3_length: 16; v_call: TRBV12-3/TRBV12-4; j_call: TRBJ2-1; d_call: TRBD2; clone_size: many; cdr3_nt: TGTGCCAGCAGTTTAGGTAGCGGGGGTGCCTACAATGAGCAGTTCTTC; cdr3_aa: CASSLGSGGAYNEQFF
cdr3_length: 16; v_call: TRBV4-3; j_call: TRBJ1-3; d_call: NA; clone_size: NA; cdr3_nt: TGCGCCAGCACTCAACCGGACGGATACTCTGGAAACACCATATATTTT; cdr3_aa: CASTQPDGYSGNTIYF
cdr3_length: 14; v_call: TRBV12-3/TRBV12-4; j_call: TRBJ2-5; d_call: TRBD1; clone_size: few; cdr3_nt: TGTGCCAGCAGGCACCGGGACAGACAAGAGACCCAGTACTTC; cdr3_aa: CASRHRDRQETQYF
cdr3_length: 15; v_call: TRBV5-6; j_call: TRBJ2-1; d_call: NA; clone_size: NA; cdr3_nt: TGTGCCAGCACCCTCAGGGGTCGCGGGTACAATGAGCAGTTCTTC; cdr3_aa: CASTLRGRGYNEQFF
cdr3_length: 17; v_call: TRBV29-1; j_call: TRBJ2-3; d_call: NA; clone_size: NA; cdr3_nt: TGCAGCGTTGACCCAAGACAGACCCATAAACGCACAGATACGCAGTATTTT; cdr3_aa: CSVDPRQTHKRTDTQYF
cdr3_length: 14; v_call: TRBV12-3/TRBV12-4; j_call: TRBJ2-1; d_call: TRBD2; clone_size: NA; cdr3_nt: TGTGCCAGCAGACCCTGGACTAGCGACAATGAGCAGTTCTTC; cdr3_aa: CASRPWTSDNEQFF
cdr3_length: 13; v_call: TRBV20-1; j_call: TRBJ2-7; d_call: NA; clone_size: NA; cdr3_nt: TGCAGTGCTAGAGATGGCTGGCTTACCGAGCAGTACTTC; cdr3_aa: CSARDGWLTEQYF
cdr3_length: 14; v_call: TRBV4-2; j_call: TRBJ1-1; d_call: NA; clone_size: many; cdr3_nt: TGTGCCAGCAGCCAAGAGGGGGCGAACACTGAAGCTTTCTTT; cdr3_aa: CASSQEGANTEAFF
cdr3_length: 13; v_call: TRBV4-1; j_call: TRBJ1-5; d_call: NA; clone_size: NA; cdr3_nt: TGCGCCAGCAGCCACGGTAGGGGACAGCCCCAGCATTTT; cdr3_aa: CASSHGRGQPQHF
cdr3_length: 15; v_call: TRBV18; j_call: TRBJ1-1; d_call: NA; clone_size: few; cdr3_nt: TGTGCCAGCTCATATGATAACAGGGTTGGGACTGAAGCTTTCTTT; cdr3_aa: CASSYDNRVGTEAFF
cdr3_length: 13; v_call: TRBV9; j_call: TRBJ2-3; d_call: NA; clone_size: few; cdr3_nt: TGTGCCAGCAGCGCCCCAGCGGCAGATACGCAGTATTTT; cdr3_aa: CASSAPAADTQYF
cdr3_length: 14; v_call: TRBV12-3/TRBV12-4; j_call: TRBJ1-1; d_call: NA; clone_size: few; cdr3_nt: TGTGCCAGCAGTTTAGGTAGCGGGGGCGGTGAAGCTTTCTTT; cdr3_aa: CASSLGSGGGEAFF
cdr3_length: 14; v_call: TRBV6-1; j_call: TRBJ1-3; d_call: NA; clone_size: few; cdr3_nt: TGTGCCAGCAACGCAGGGAAGACTGGAAACACCATATATTTT; cdr3_aa: CASNAGKTGNTIYF
cdr3_length: 13; v_call: TRBV6-1; j_call: TRBJ1-5; d_call: NA; clone_size: many; cdr3_nt: TGTGCCAGCAGCCGACAGGTGAATCAGCCCCAGCATTTT; cdr3_aa: CASSRQVNQPQHF
cdr3_length: 17; v_call: TRBV7-6; j_call: TRBJ2-1; d_call: TRBD1; clone_size: NA; cdr3_nt: TGTGCCAGCAGCTTAGCGATTAAGAGGGGGCCTTACAATGAGCAGTTCTTC; cdr3_aa: CASSLAIKRGPYNEQFF
cdr3_length: 14; v_call: TRBV5-1; j_call: TRBJ2-7; d_call: TRBD1; clone_size: NA; cdr3_nt: TGCGCCAGCAGCTTGGGACGGACAGGGAACGAGCAGTACTTC; cdr3_aa: CASSLGRTGNEQYF
cdr3_length: 15; v_call: TRBV7-9; j_call: TRBJ2-7; d_call: NA; clone_size: NA; cdr3_nt: TGTGCCAGCAGCAGTCAACGGGGGGCTCCCTACGAGCAGTACTTC; cdr3_aa: CASSSQRGAPYEQYF
cdr3_length: 13; v_call: TRBV12-3/TRBV12-4; j_call: TRBJ2-5; d_call: TRBD2; clone_size: NA; cdr3_nt: TGTGCCAGCAAGATCGGGACTAGAGGGTCCCAGTACTTC; cdr3_aa: CASKIGTRGSQYF
cdr3_length: 14; v_call: TRBV5-1; j_call: TRBJ2-1; d_call: TRBD2; clone_size: NA; cdr3_nt: TGCGCCAGCAGCTTGAGGGGACGGGGGGACGAGCAGTTCTTC; cdr3_aa: CASSLRGRGDEQFF
cdr3_length: 14; v_call: TRBV12-3/TRBV12-4; j_call: TRBJ2-7; d_call: TRBD2; clone_size: NA; cdr3_nt: TGTGCCAGCAGTTTGCCGGGACTACCCTTGGAGCAGTACTTC; cdr3_aa: CASSLPGLPLEQYF
cdr3_length: 14; v_call: TRBV5-5; j_call: TRBJ2-7; d_call: NA; clone_size: once; cdr3_nt: TGTGCCAGCAGCCGACAGGATAAAAACTACGAGCAGTACTTC; cdr3_aa: CASSRQDKNYEQYF
cdr3_length: 14; v_call: TRBV5-1; j_call: TRBJ2-2; d_call: NA; clone_size: few; cdr3_nt: TGCGCCAGCAGCTGGTCGGGGGACACCGGGGAGCTGTTTTTT; cdr3_aa: CASSWSGDTGELFF
cdr3_length: 15; v_call: TRBV7-9; j_call: TRBJ2-4; d_call: NA; clone_size: NA; cdr3_nt: TGTGCCAGCAGCTCAACGACGGTAGCCAAAAACATTCAGTACTTC; cdr3_aa: CASSSTTVAKNIQYF
cdr3_length: 17; v_call: TRBV20-1; j_call: TRBJ2-3; d_call: TRBD2; clone_size: few; cdr3_nt: TGCAGTGCTAGACTAGCGGGGGGGCTCCAGGATGCAGATACGCAGTATTTT; cdr3_aa: CSARLAGGLQDADTQYF
cdr3_length: 14; v_call: TRBV15; j_call: TRBJ2-2; d_call: NA; clone_size: few; cdr3_nt: TGTGCCACCAGCAGAGTTCCTCGGACCGGGGAGCTGTTTTTT; cdr3_aa: CATSRVPRTGELFF
cdr3_length: 13; v_call: TRBV2; j_call: TRBJ2-2; d_call: NA; clone_size: NA; cdr3_nt: TGTGCCAGCATGGTTCGAGATGCCGGGGAGCTGTTTTTT; cdr3_aa: CASMVRDAGELFF
cdr3_length: 14; v_call: TRBV27; j_call: TRBJ2-7; d_call: NA; clone_size: NA; cdr3_nt: TGTGCCAGCAGTTTATTTTGGACTGACTACGAGCAGTACTTC; cdr3_aa: CASSLFWTDYEQYF
cdr3_length: 15; v_call: TRBV2; j_call: TRBJ1-6; d_call: NA; clone_size: NA; cdr3_nt: TGTGCCAGCATGGTTGAGAGCTCCTATAATTCACCCCTCCACTTT; cdr3_aa: CASMVESSYNSPLHF
cdr3_length: 16; v_call: TRBV25-1; j_call: TRBJ1-2; d_call: NA; clone_size: NA; cdr3_nt: TGTGCCAGCAGTGATTTACCTCGGGCCGTTAACTATGGCTACACCTTC; cdr3_aa: CASSDLPRAVNYGYTF
cdr3_length: 13; v_call: TRBV6-5; j_call: TRBJ2-7; d_call: NA; clone_size: many; cdr3_nt: TGTGCCAGCAGTTACGGGGGGCCCTACGAGCAGTACTTC; cdr3_aa: CASSYGGPYEQYF
cdr3_length: 13; v_call: TRBV5-1; j_call: TRBJ2-3; d_call: NA; clone_size: many; cdr3_nt: TGCGCCAGCAGCGCCGGGGGCACAGATACGCAGTATTTT; cdr3_aa: CASSAGGTDTQYF
cdr3_length: 17; v_call: TRBV25-1; j_call: TRBJ2-5; d_call: TRBD2; clone_size: NA; cdr3_nt: TGTGCCAGCAGTCTGGGACTAGCGGGGAGCTATAAAGAGACCCAGTACTTC; cdr3_aa: CASSLGLAGSYKETQYF
cdr3_length: 15; v_call: TRBV20-1; j_call: TRBJ2-2; d_call: NA; clone_size: many; cdr3_nt: TGCAGTGCAACCGGACAGCCTGCGAACACCGGGGAGCTGTTTTTT; cdr3_aa: CSATGQPANTGELFF
cdr3_length: 15; v_call: TRBV7-9; j_call: TRBJ2-5; d_call: NA; clone_size: NA; cdr3_nt: TGTGCCAGCAGCCGCGATGGACGCCAACAAGAGACCCAGTACTTC; cdr3_aa: CASSRDGRQQETQYF
cdr3_length: 14; v_call: TRBV5-6; j_call: TRBJ2-7; d_call: TRBD1; clone_size: NA; cdr3_nt: TGTGCCAGCAGCGGGACAGGGGGTCAATACGAGCAGTACTTC; cdr3_aa: CASSGTGGQYEQYF
cdr3_length: 15; v_call: TRBV27; j_call: TRBJ2-6; d_call: TRBD1; clone_size: NA; cdr3_nt: TGTGCCAGCACCTCCCGGACAGGGGTTACCAACGCCCTGACTTTC; cdr3_aa: CASTSRTGVTNALTF
cdr3_length: 12; v_call: TRBV20-1; j_call: TRBJ2-3; d_call: TRBD2; clone_size: few; cdr3_nt: TGCAGTGTTAGCGGGGGTGGAGATACGCAGTATTTT; cdr3_aa: CSVSGGGDTQYF
cdr3_length: 15; v_call: TRBV18; j_call: TRBJ1-6; d_call: NA; clone_size: few; cdr3_nt: TGTGCCAGCTCACCACCCGGGACGCTCGATTCACCCCTCCACTTT; cdr3_aa: CASSPPGTLDSPLHF
cdr3_length: 15; v_call: TRBV2; j_call: TRBJ1-6; d_call: TRBD1; clone_size: NA; cdr3_nt: TGTGCCAGCAGTCTACAGCCGGGACAGCTCGGGGCCCTCCACTTT; cdr3_aa: CASSLQPGQLGALHF
cdr3_length: 16; v_call: TRBV7-9; j_call: TRBJ2-3; d_call: NA; clone_size: few; cdr3_nt: TGTGCCAGCAGCTCGAACTCTATTGCGTCGACAGATACGCAGTATTTT; cdr3_aa: CASSSNSIASTDTQYF
cdr3_length: 17; v_call: TRBV4-1; j_call: TRBJ1-2; d_call: NA; clone_size: NA; cdr3_nt: TGCGCCAGCAGCCAAGGGTCCTCGGGGGAAGGCAACTATGGCTACACCTTC; cdr3_aa: CASSQGSSGEGNYGYTF
cdr3_length: 11; v_call: TRBV20-1; j_call: TRBJ1-3; d_call: NA; clone_size: NA; cdr3_nt: TGCAGTGCTAGCCGCGGAAACACCATATATTTT; cdr3_aa: CSASRGNTIYF
cdr3_length: 16; v_call: TRBV29-1; j_call: TRBJ2-6; d_call: TRBD1; clone_size: NA; cdr3_nt: TGCAGCGTTGAAACCCAGACAGGGCCCGGGGCCAACGTCCTGACTTTC; cdr3_aa: CSVETQTGPGANVLTF
cdr3_length: 14; v_call: TRBV9; j_call: TRBJ2-2; d_call: TRBD2; clone_size: NA; cdr3_nt: TGTGCCAGCCAGGCGACTAGCGGGACCGGGGAGCTGTTTTTT; cdr3_aa: CASQATSGTGELFF
cdr3_length: 12; v_call: TRBV20-1; j_call: TRBJ2-1; d_call: NA; clone_size: NA; cdr3_nt: TGCAGTGCTAGAGTTTTGGGGACTGAGCAGTTCTTC; cdr3_aa: CSARVLGTEQFF
cdr3_length: 13; v_call: TRBV20-1; j_call: TRBJ2-2; d_call: TRBD1; clone_size: many; cdr3_nt: TGCAGTGCGAACAGGGGGAACACCGGGGAGCTGTTTTTT; cdr3_aa: CSANRGNTGELFF
cdr3_length: 15; v_call: TRBV30; j_call: TRBJ1-2; d_call: TRBD1; clone_size: NA; cdr3_nt: TGTGCCTGGAGTGTAGCGGGACAGGGGAACTATGGCTACACCTTC; cdr3_aa: CAWSVAGQGNYGYTF